The 30 T cell receptor beta chains below were found in one sample sequenced in a study of shared clonotypes between healthy human individuals. Data came from immunoSEQ multiplex PCR; TCRdb stores just in-frame clones and leaves some out. The sample holds roughly 1,500,000 clones, just under 99% seen once. The sample was naive CD4+ T cells sorted from blood. Subset reported: CD45RA+ positively selected. The receptors were sampled from a man aged 25-40 years in good health.

The gene calls are TRBV7-2 and TRBJ2-2; D is possibly TRBD2 (5 bases). Germline V lookup: CDR1 SGHTA, CDR2 FQGNSA. The CDR3 loop spans 16 amino acids. Trimming removed 3 bases at V and 3 bases at J, with 14 bases between. The CDR3 DNA sequence: TGTGCCAGCAGCTTCCACACTAGGTTGGACACCGGGGAGCTGTTTTTT. This encodes CASSFHTRLDTGELFF.

The rearrangement uses TRBV18 and TRBJ2-1; 7 bases are shared with TRBD1. The V segment lost 0 bases and the J segment 12 bases; nucleotides outside the gene matches: 8. Germline CDR1 KGHSH, CDR2 LQKENI. The CDR3 sequence is 14 residues long. The CDR3 spells CASSPPPGGVVQFF. The CDR3 coding sequence is TGTGCCAGCTCACCACCCCCAGGGGGAGTGGTGCAGTTCTTC.

The chain links TRBV21-1 to TRBJ1-5. TRBV21-1 is a listed pseudogene. The CDR3 runs 16 residues. The CDR3 DNA is TGTGCCAGCAGTCGCTGCCACCCTTATAGCAATCAGCCCCAGCATTTT. Its protein is CASSRCHPYSNQPQHF.

The CDR3 DNA is TGTGCCAGCAGCCCCGGGGGGTCGGACCCTACGAGGCAGTACTTC. It is translated as CASSPGGSDPTRQYF. This chain connects TRBV7-3 to TRBJ2-7, with 7 bases lining up with TRBD2. After removal of 5 bases from V and 9 bases from J, the junction contained 16 bases not matched to a gene. This CDR3 region has 15 residues. The germline CDR1 and CDR2 sequences are SGHTA and FQGTGA.

The chain carries TRBV5-1 and TRBJ2-1, with TRBD1 identical over 8 bases. CDR3 length equals 13 residues. V was pared by 5 bases and J by 8 bases, with 6 bases of the junction left unmatched. Germline V gene sequence: CDR1 SGHRS, CDR2 YFSETQ. In DNA form, the CDR3 reads TGCGCCAGCAGGCAGGGGGCCGTAGATGAGCAGTTCTTC. It yields the protein CASRQGAVDEQFF.

The V and J genes are TRBV5-4 and TRBJ2-1; perhaps D is TRBD1 or TRBD2 (5 bases each). Looked up from germline, CDR1 is SGHNT and CDR2 is YYREEE (reference sequence). There are 17 residues in the CDR3. The ends were cut back, 0 bases at V and 7 bases at J, with 20 bases in the middle. This CDR3 is CASSLGQGDLQWNEQFF. The CDR3 nucleotides are TGTGCCAGCAGCTTGGGCCAAGGGGACCTACAATGGAATGAGCAGTTCTTC.

The chain couples TRBV19 to TRBJ2-1; 13 bases are a match to TRBD2. The trim removed 0 bases at V and 4 bases at J, leaving 15 bases unmatched. Germline V gene data show CDR1 as LNHDA and CDR2 as SQIVND (reference sequence). This CDR3 spans 21 amino acids. In DNA, the CDR3 is TGTGCCAGTAGTATAGATTTCGCCGGGACTAGCGGGAAGGTCGGGTACAATGAGCAGTTCTTC. Translated: CASSIDFAGTSGKVGYNEQFF. The variable domain in full, with the rest retrieved from reference TRBV19 and TRBJ2-1, is DGGITQSPKYLFRKEGQNVTLSCEQNLNHDAMYWYRQDPGQGLRLIYYSQIVNDFQKGDIAEGYSVSREKKESFPLTVTSAQKNPTAFYLCASSIDFAGTSGKVGYNEQFFGPGTRLTVL.

This chain connects TRBV28 to TRBJ1-4; no firm D call. Germline V gives CDR1 MDHEN, CDR2 SYDVKM. CDR3 size: 15 residues. Trimming removed 8 bases from V and 4 bases from J, with 17 bases in between. CDR3 residues: CASFSLDGGNEKLFF. For the CDR3, the DNA is TGTGCCAGCTTCAGTTTAGATGGAGGTAATGAAAAACTGTTTTTT. Filled out from reference TRBV28 and TRBJ1-4, the complete variable domain reads DVKVTQSSRYLVKRTGEKVFLECVQDMDHENMFWYRQDPGLGLRLIYFSYDVKMKEKGDIPEGYSVSREKKERFSLILESASTNQTSMYLCASFSLDGGNEKLFFGSGTQLSVL.

This rearrangement joins TRBV28 to TRBJ2-7; 11 positions agree with TRBD2. This CDR3 contains 15 residues. V shed 8 bases and J 5 bases; nucleotides not matched to a gene: 11. CDR1 and CDR2 from the germline V gene are MDHEN and SYDVKM. CDR3 nucleotide sequence: TGTGCCAGCTACCTAGCGGGAGGTCTTGTGGACGAGCAGTACTTC. The encoded protein is CASYLAGGLVDEQYF.

This clone has a single count. The chain carries TRBV10-1 and TRBJ2-5; TRBD2 agrees at 10 bases. The germline gives CDR1 WNHNN, CDR2 SYGVQD (reference sequence). CDR3 size: 16 residues. Unmatched junction bases numbered 9, after V lost 3 bases and J lost 5 bases. This CDR3 reads CASSDGNSGRSETQYF. As DNA, the CDR3 is TGCGCCAGCAGTGATGGGAATAGCGGGAGGTCGGAGACCCAGTACTTC.

This chain's CDR3 is CASSDRAGYEQYF. The CDR3 bases are TGTGCCAGCAGTGACAGGGCTGGCTACGAGCAGTACTTC. The V call is TRBV27, the J call TRBJ2-7; TRBD1 agrees at 7 bases. V lost 5 bases, J lost 3 bases, and 4 bases stayed unmatched. Germline V CDR1 and CDR2: MNHEY, SMNVEV (reference sequence). CDR3 length: 13 amino acids.

The V and J genes are TRBV30 and TRBJ2-5; no firm D call. The CDR3 loop spans 13 amino acids. Germline V gives CDR1 GTSNPN, CDR2 SVGIG (reference sequence). V dropped 1 base and J dropped 3 bases, with 9 bases sitting between them. CDR3 coding DNA: TGTGCCTGGAGTGGGCGCAGAAAAGAGACCCAGTACTTC. It encodes CAWSGRRKETQYF.

Points on this clone: Different DNA sequences within this sample yield the same CDR3. The chain couples TRBV6-5 to TRBJ1-2; 8 bases line up with TRBD1. This CDR3 contains 13 residues. J gave up 8 bases and V 6 bases, and 8 bases lay outside the gene matches. Germline V gene lookup returns CDR1 MNHEY and CDR2 SVGAGI. CDR3 nucleotide sequence: TGTGCCAGCAGCCCCCAGGGGGCTGGGGGCTACACCTTC. Protein: CASSPQGAGGYTF.

Note on this clone: This specimen includes other DNA sequences encoding the same CDR3. The V and J genes are TRBV28 and TRBJ2-7, with D perhaps TRBD2 (5 bases). The germline V and J ends were trimmed by 2 bases and 3 bases, with 5 bases remaining between them. This CDR3 has 12 amino acids. Germline CDR1 reads MDHEN; CDR2 reads SYDVKM. The CDR3 region is CASSLAGYEQYF. The CDR3 region has the DNA TGTGCCAGCAGTTTAGCGGGCTACGAGCAGTACTTC.

The chain joins TRBV18 to TRBJ1-4, with no clear D. The ends were cut back, 0 bases at V and 8 bases at J, with 10 bases in the middle. Germline CDR1 is KGHSH and CDR2 is LQKENI. This CDR3 spans 14 amino acids. The CDR3 DNA reads TGTGCCAGCTCACCACCGGGAGGAAGAGAAAAACTGTTTTTT. Amino acids: CASSPPGGREKLFF.

The V call is TRBV5-1, the J call TRBJ1-4; D might be TRBD1 (5 bases). This CDR3 comprises 17 residues. From germline, CDR1 is SGHRS and CDR2 YFSETQ. Trimming pared 4 bases from V and 2 bases from J, leaving 18 bases between. This CDR3 reads CASSQGGTSGTNEKLFF. CDR3 in DNA: TGCGCCAGCAGCCAAGGAGGGACTTCGGGGACTAATGAAAAACTGTTTTTT.

The chain is built from TRBV9 and TRBJ2-1, with 7 positions matching TRBD2. The V gene end was trimmed by 0 bases and the J gene end by 4 bases; junction bases not matched to a gene: 10. Germline loops: CDR1 SGDLS, CDR2 YYNGEE. This CDR3 is built from 17 residues. The CDR3 DNA reads TGTGCCAGCAGCGTAGGAGGTGGGAGGGCCTTTTACAATGAGCAGTTCTTC. Encoded protein: CASSVGGGRAFYNEQFF. The whole variable domain, filled in from reference TRBV9 and TRBJ2-1, reads DSGVTQTPKHLITATGQRVTLRCSPRSGDLSVYWYQQSLDQGLQFLIQYYNGEERAKGNILERFSAQQFPDLHSELNLSSLELGDSALYFCASSVGGGRAFYNEQFFGPGTRLTVL.

Written as DNA, the CDR3 is TGTGCCAGCAGCCAATCGCCGGCTAACACTGAAGCTTTCTTT. Translating it yields CASSQSPANTEAFF. The chain has TRBV9 and TRBJ1-1; D remains ambiguous. This CDR3 region has 14 residues. In germline, CDR1 is SGDLS, CDR2 YYNGEE. The ends were cut back, 4 bases at V and 2 bases at J, with 12 bases in the middle.

The rearrangement links TRBV28 to TRBJ1-5; no clear D. Between the trimmed V and J ends, which lost 10 bases and 9 bases, there was a span of 7 bases. In germline, CDR1 is MDHEN, CDR2 SYDVKM. CDR3 length equals 9 residues. The CDR3 DNA sequence: TGTGCCACCGGGTGGCCCCAGCATTTT. Encoded protein: CATGWPQHF.

The V gene is TRBV27, the J gene TRBJ2-7, with TRBD2 as a possible D gene (6 bases). This CDR3 comprises 15 residues. CDR1 is MNHEY and CDR2 is SMNVEV in the germline V gene (reference sequence). With 5 bases removed from V and 2 bases from J, the gap between germline ends came to 16 bases. For the CDR3, the DNA is TGTGCCAGCAGTCCGGTGATAGCGGCAACCTACGAGCAGTACTTC. Protein sequence: CASSPVIAATYEQYF.

The V and J genes are TRBV5-4 and TRBJ1-4, with D perhaps TRBD1 (5 bases). In germline, CDR1 is SGHNT, CDR2 YYREEE (reference sequence). The CDR3 loop spans 16 amino acids. The V and J ends lost 3 bases and 7 bases respectively, with 19 bases between them. The CDR3 DNA sequence: TGTGCCAGCAGCTGGGGCCGGGGTGAGGGCCTTGAAAAACTGTTTTTT. It specifies CASSWGRGEGLEKLFF.

This chain joins TRBV29-1 and TRBJ1-1; possible D gene TRBD1, 5 bases. Per germline, CDR1 SQVTM and CDR2 ANQGSEA. This CDR3 has 16 residues. The V gene lost 4 bases and the J gene lost 3 bases, with 21 bases spanning the gap. CDR3 protein: CSVVSATGGVYTEAFF. The CDR3 DNA reads as TGCAGCGTTGTAAGTGCAACGGGAGGGGTGTACACTGAAGCTTTCTTT.

The rearrangement links TRBV9 to TRBJ2-2, with D possibly called TRBD1 or TRBD2 (6 bases each). Trimming cost V 4 bases and J 5 bases, with 18 bases left between them. In germline, CDR1 is SGDLS, CDR2 YYNGEE. There are 16 residues in the CDR3. CDR3 protein: CASSPRGGPETGELFF. Here the CDR3 DNA reads TGTGCCAGCAGCCCTCGAGGGGGGCCAGAAACCGGGGAGCTGTTTTTT.

The chain couples TRBV19 to TRBJ2-7, with D hard to call. Germline V gene sequence: CDR1 LNHDA, CDR2 SQIVND (reference sequence). This CDR3 is 13 amino acids long. V shed 9 bases and J shed 6 bases, with 18 bases lying between them. CDR3 sequence (DNA): TGTGCCAGCGGCCGGGTCGTAGCCTCCGAGCAGTACTTC. It specifies CASGRVVASEQYF.

The chain's CDR3 is CASSQERGTEAFF. For the CDR3, the DNA is TGTGCCAGCAGCCAAGAGAGGGGGACTGAAGCTTTCTTT. The chain links TRBV14 to TRBJ1-1; tentatively, D is TRBD1 (6 bases). The V end was cut by 0 bases, the J end by 5 bases, with 7 bases between. In germline, CDR1 is SGHDN, CDR2 FVKESK. This CDR3 spans 13 amino acids.

This chain links TRBV18 with TRBJ1-1; D unresolved. The V end lost 6 bases, the J end lost 7 bases, and 18 bases lay between the germline ends. The length of the CDR3 is 14 residues. The V gene's germline CDR1 is KGHSH and CDR2 LQKENI. CDR3 nucleotide sequence: TGTGCCAGCTCTCCAAGGATGAGCCCTTTTGAAGCTTTCTTT. This encodes CASSPRMSPFEAFF.

V gene TRBV19 combines with J gene TRBJ1-1; a possible D gene is TRBD1 (5 bases). Trimming removed 10 bases at V and 10 bases at J, with 13 bases between. The CDR3 length is 10 residues. The germline V gene has CDR1 LNHDA and CDR2 SQIVND (reference sequence). This CDR3 is CATGTGPAFF. CDR3 bases: TGTGCCACCGGGACGGGACCAGCTTTCTTT.

The chain uses TRBV10-3 and TRBJ2-2; D remains unclear. CDR1 and CDR2 from the germline V gene are ENHRY and SYGVKD. This CDR3 spans 17 amino acids. V lost 11 bases to trimming and J lost 2 bases, with 24 bases between them. CDR3 nucleotides: TGTGCCGCCACCTCGTCGGGTCCCCGACAAAACACCGGGGAGCTGTTTTTT. Protein sequence: CAATSSGPRQNTGELFF.

This chain uses TRBV30 with TRBJ2-4; no reliable D call. V shed 3 bases and J shed 0 bases, with 9 bases lying between them. Germline V gives CDR1 GTSNPN, CDR2 SVGIG (reference sequence). CDR3 length equals 14 residues. CDR3 nucleotide sequence: TGTGCCTGGAGCCCACTGAGAGCCAAAAACATTCAGTACTTC. Translation gives CAWSPLRAKNIQYF.

V gene TRBV5-1 combines with J gene TRBJ1-2; possible D gene TRBD1, 6 bases. The germline V gene encodes CDR1 SGHRS and CDR2 YFSETQ. The CDR3 runs 22 residues. The V end lost 4 bases, the J end lost 0 bases, and 34 bases lay between the germline ends. In DNA form, the CDR3 reads TGCGCCAGCAGCACCCTAGGGGGAGGGTCCCCCGCGGGGAAGCCTCCTAACTATGGCTACACCTTC. Its protein product is CASSTLGGGSPAGKPPNYGYTF.